This note documents a single T cell receptor (beta chain) sequence. This specimen belongs to a study of cytomegalovirus exposure and HLA in healthy donors. It was with 60 Vbeta and 13 Jbeta primers that the PCR ran. Profiling relied on immunoSEQ multiplex PCR, and the TCRdb table lists in-frame clones only, not all of them. The sample shows over 150,000 clones, roughly 80% of them seen only once. CDR1 and CDR2 (germline): SGHTA, FQGNSA. This CDR3 comprises 15 residues. With 5 bases removed from V and 7 bases from J, the gap between germline ends came to 18 bases. Sample: PBMCs. The sequence derives from a woman in her twenties or thirties in good health and CMV-seropositive. The chain combines TRBV7-2 with TRBJ1-5; D possibly corresponds to TRBD1 (6 bases). The CDR3 here is CASSPRRRGGQPQHF. In DNA, the CDR3 is TGTGCCAGCAGCCCCCGGCGCAGGGGAGGGCAGCCCCAGCATTTT.